This is a list of T cell receptor beta chains from one sample in a study of immune evolution from preneoplasia to lung adenocarcinoma. The data were produced by immunoSEQ multiplex PCR, yet TCRdb's version contains in-frame clones alone and is incomplete. The data contain roughly 9,900 clones, about three quarters of them singletons. What was sequenced was FFPE minimally invasive lung adenocarcinoma tissue. The receptors come from a person between 65 and 80 years old with lung adenocarcinoma. Some clones in this sample may be carry-over from other donors' samples. The CDR3 runs from the conserved cysteine through the conserved F or W. The D gene is left open where the match is weak. Size is stated for part of the rows, as once, few or many counts, or as a class when the clone is expanded.

len	abundance	d_gene	v_gene	j_gene	CDR3nt	CDR3aa
17	few	TRBD2	TRBV11-3	TRBJ2-1	TGTGCCAGCAGCCAACAAGCGGGGGAACGAGAATACAATGAGCAGTTCTTC	CASSQQAGEREYNEQFF
16	-	TRBD2	TRBV7-3	TRBJ2-3	TGTGCCAGCAGCACAAACAGCGGGGGCCACACAGATACGCAGTATTTT	CASSTNSGGHTDTQYF
13	-	-	TRBV6-1	TRBJ1-4	TGTGCCAGCAGGGACAGACATAATGAAAAACTGTTTTTT	CASRDRHNEKLFF
11	-	-	TRBV6-1	TRBJ2-7	TGTGCCAGCATACTCGGGGGCGAGCAGTACTTC	CASILGGEQYF
14	-	-	TRBV19	TRBJ2-3	TGTGCCAGTAGGTCACGGGAGCAGGCAGATACGCAGTATTTT	CASRSREQADTQYF
13	-	-	TRBV18	TRBJ2-1	TGTGCCAGCTCCGCTGACCCCCGGGGACCTCAGTTCTTC	CASSADPRGPQFF
18	-	TRBD2	TRBV25-1	TRBJ2-3	TGTGCCAGCGGCCCCGGGACTAGCGGGGGGGGCGCTAGAGATACGCAGTATTTT	CASGPGTSGGGARDTQYF
14	-	-	TRBV15	TRBJ1-1	TGTGCCACCAGCTGGGACCTCATGAACACTGAAGCTTTCTTT	CATSWDLMNTEAFF
12	-	-	TRBV10-2	TRBJ1-2	TGCGCCAGCAGTGAGGCTATAGGGGGCTACACCTTC	CASSEAIGGYTF
14	-	-	TRBV6-5	TRBJ2-5	TGTGCCAGCAGTTACGTTTCCGGGGACGAGACCCAGTACTTC	CASSYVSGDETQYF
14	-	-	TRBV30	TRBJ2-7	TGTGCCTGGAGCCCTTTTGAGGGGTCCTACGAGCAGTACTTC	CAWSPFEGSYEQYF
15	-	TRBD1	TRBV27	TRBJ1-2	TGTGCCAGCAGTTCCATGGGACAGGGGGATTATGGCTACACCTTC	CASSSMGQGDYGYTF
15	-	-	TRBV2	TRBJ1-3	TGTGCCAGCAGTTTCCGGGAGGTCTCTGGAAACACCATATATTTT	CASSFREVSGNTIYF
17	-	-	TRBV14	TRBJ1-1	TGTGCCAGCAGCCAAGATCTGGGCGTGAAGTCAGAGGCTGAAGCTTTCTTT	CASSQDLGVKSEAEAFF
15	-	TRBD1	TRBV14	TRBJ2-7	TGTGCCAGCAGCCAAGTCCGCGGACAGGGTAGTGCGCAGTACTTC	CASSQVRGQGSAQYF
17	-	TRBD1	TRBV28	TRBJ2-4	TGTGCCAGCAGTCTGCCGGGACAGGGGCGGGCCAAAAACATTCAGTACTTC	CASSLPGQGRAKNIQYF
14	-	-	TRBV2	TRBJ1-1	TGTGCCAGCAGGCTGGACGTAACGAACACTGAAGCTTTCTTT	CASRLDVTNTEAFF
14	once	-	TRBV18	TRBJ2-1	TGTGCCAGCTCACTTACGGGACAAGACAATGAGCAGTTCTTC	CASSLTGQDNEQFF
12	once	-	TRBV7-9	TRBJ2-7	TGTGCCAGCAGCTTTCAGGGGTACGAGCAGTACTTC	CASSFQGYEQYF
14	few	TRBD2	TRBV27	TRBJ2-5	TGTGCCAGCAGTTGGCGGGGGGGCCAAGAGACCCAGTACTTC	CASSWRGGQETQYF
13	-	-	TRBV19	TRBJ1-1	TGTGCCAGTAGCACCTTGGTAGTTACTGAAGCTTTCTTT	CASSTLVVTEAFF
15	few	TRBD2	TRBV9	TRBJ2-3	TGTGCCAGCAGCGTCTCTAGCGGGAGGACAGATACGCAGTATTTT	CASSVSSGRTDTQYF
13	-	-	TRBV6-1	TRBJ1-1	TGTGCCAGCGGGGTAGGCAGAAACACTGAAGCTTTCTTT	CASGVGRNTEAFF
13	-	-	TRBV30	TRBJ1-1	TGTGCCTGGAGTGGTATGGACGACACTGAAGCTTTCTTT	CAWSGMDDTEAFF
12	-	-	TRBV18	TRBJ2-5	TGTGCCAGCTCACCATCCCCGGAGACCCAGTACTTC	CASSPSPETQYF
12	-	-	TRBV14	TRBJ1-2	TGTGCCAGCAGCCTTTCGGAGTATGGCTACACCTTC	CASSLSEYGYTF
14	-	-	TRBV7-9	TRBJ1-3	TGTGCCAGCAGCTTAGGGCAGGATTATGAGACCATATATTTT	CASSLGQDYETIYF
14	-	-	TRBV5-4	TRBJ2-5	TGTGCCAGCAGCTTTGCCGGGTCGGGAGAGACCCAGTACTTC	CASSFAGSGETQYF
13	once	-	TRBV21-1	TRBJ2-7	TGTGCCAGCAGCAAAAAAAGGGGTTTCGAGCAGTACTTC	CASSKKRGFEQYF
17	-	-	TRBV6-1	TRBJ1-5	TGTGCCAGCAGTGCTAGACAGGCTGCACTTGCCGGTCAGCCCCAGCATTTT	CASSARQAALAGQPQHF
14	-	-	TRBV2	TRBJ1-4	TGTGCCAGCAGTCAGGACAGAGTTTTTGAAAAACTGTTTTTT	CASSQDRVFEKLFF
11	-	-	TRBV19	TRBJ2-3	TGTGCCAGTGGGACGATAGATACGCAGTATTTT	CASGTIDTQYF
17	-	TRBD2	TRBV11-3	TRBJ2-3	TGTGCCAGCAGCCCTTGGACTAGCGGGGGGGACACAGATACGCAGTATTTT	CASSPWTSGGDTDTQYF
13	-	-	TRBV6-1	TRBJ1-1	TGTGCCACCAGGGTAATAATGAACACTGAAGCTTTCTTT	CATRVIMNTEAFF
17	-	TRBD1	TRBV7-3	TRBJ2-2	TGTGCCAGCAGCGTAGGGACAGCCCCGAGGGACACCGGGGAGCTGTTTTTT	CASSVGTAPRDTGELFF
13	-	TRBD1	TRBV5-1	TRBJ1-2	TGCGCCAGCAGCTCAGGGGGTTACTATGGCTACACCTTC	CASSSGGYYGYTF
13	-	-	TRBV13	TRBJ2-1	TGTGCCAGCAGCGAAAGGGCCTACAATGAGCAGTTCTTC	CASSERAYNEQFF
16	-	TRBD1	TRBV19	TRBJ1-5	TGTGCCAGTAGTGCACCGGGACAGGGGGCAGGTCAGCCCCAGCATTTT	CASSAPGQGAGQPQHF
14	-	-	TRBV29-1	TRBJ1-3	TGCAGCGTTGAAGATCCAGGGGACGGAAACACCATATATTTT	CSVEDPGDGNTIYF
15	-	-	TRBV5-1	TRBJ1-1	TGCGCCAGCAGCTTGGCCCCAGTCCCGAACACTGAAGCTTTCTTT	CASSLAPVPNTEAFF
13	-	-	TRBV6-1	TRBJ1-2	TGTGCCAGCAGTGAAGAACCCCAGCGGGGCTACACCTTC	CASSEEPQRGYTF
15	-	-	TRBV6-1	TRBJ1-2	TGTGCCAGCAGTGACCCCGGTGCGGGGAGCTATGGCTACACCTTC	CASSDPGAGSYGYTF
14	few	-	TRBV6-5	TRBJ1-5	TGTGCCAGCAGTTACTCGAAAGGGAATCAGCCCCAGCATTTT	CASSYSKGNQPQHF
13	-	-	TRBV11-2	TRBJ2-3	TGTGCCAGCAGCTTAGATCGTCTGGGTACGCAGTATTTT	CASSLDRLGTQYF
15	-	TRBD2	TRBV5-6	TRBJ2-3	TGTGCCAGCAGCTTGGGACTAGCGGGGACAGATACGCAGTATTTT	CASSLGLAGTDTQYF
10	-	-	TRBV2	TRBJ2-7	TGTGCCAGCAGTAACCGGGAGCAGTACTTC	CASSNREQYF
13	once	-	TRBV6-1	TRBJ2-7	TGTGCCAGCACCAAGACAGGTTCCTACGAGCAGTACTTC	CASTKTGSYEQYF
15	-	TRBD1	TRBV11-3	TRBJ2-5	TGTGCCAGCAGCCTCTCCCGAGGGGGCGCGGAGACCCAGTACTTC	CASSLSRGGAETQYF